The 28 T cell receptor beta chains reported below all come from one sample, sequenced in a study of T cells after yellow fever vaccination. TCRdb reprocessed the 5' RACE reads with MiXCR, giving one entry per CDR3 protein. Here the sample spans fewer than 400,000 distinct CDR3 sequences, roughly 10% being singletons. Sample: CD4+ T cells sorted from PBMCs, taken 45 days after the yellow fever booster vaccination. The receptors stem from a man younger than 30 who received the YFV17D yellow fever vaccine.

The chain employs TRBV28 and TRBJ1-4, with 9 bases lining up with TRBD1. The germline CDR1 and CDR2 sequences are MDHEN and SYDVKM. The CDR3 contains 11 residues. In DNA form, the CDR3 reads TGTGCTACAGGGGGCGAGGGAAAACTGTTTTTT. This sequence encodes CATGGEGKLFF. Complete variable domain (other parts from reference TRBV28 and TRBJ1-4): DVKVTQSSRYLVKRTGEKVFLECVQDMDHENMFWYRQDPGLGLRLIYFSYDVKMKEKGDIPEGYSVSREKKERFSLILESASTNQTSMYLCATGGEGKLFFGSGTQLSVL.

This clonotype occurred a few times. The gene calls are TRBV6-1 and TRBJ1-1; the D gene is possibly TRBD1 (6 bases). The CDR3 has 14 amino acids. Germline V lookup: CDR1 MNHNS, CDR2 SASEGT. Trimming took off 4 bases at V and 4 bases at J, with 13 bases between the two ends. CDR3 sequence: CASSAEGGFTEAFF. The CDR3 nucleotides are TGTGCCAGCAGTGCGGAGGGGGGTTTCACTGAAGCTTTCTTT.

This clonotype showed up many times. V usage is TRBV7-2 and J usage is TRBJ2-6; D gene uncertain. With 1 base removed from V and 0 bases from J, the gap between germline ends came to 10 bases. From germline, CDR1 is SGHTA and CDR2 FQGNSA. The CDR3 has 17 amino acids. This chain's CDR3 is CASSLDVLSSGANVLTF. In DNA, the CDR3 is TGTGCCAGCAGCTTAGACGTACTCAGCTCTGGGGCCAACGTCCTGACTTTC.

This clonotype appeared many times. Here the CDR3 reads CASSQGHRANSPLHF. The CDR3 DNA is TGCGCCAGCAGCCAAGGCCACAGGGCGAATTCACCCCTCCACTTT. The J gene is TRBJ1-6, the V gene TRBV4-3; D is possibly TRBD1 (6 bases). Germline V gene sequence: CDR1 LGHNA, CDR2 YSLEER. The V end lost 1 base, the J end lost 7 bases, and 11 bases lay between the germline ends. This CDR3 has 15 residues.

This chain links TRBV5-1 with TRBJ2-5; 7 bases agree with TRBD2. CDR3 length: 14 amino acids. CDR1 and CDR2 (germline): SGHRS, YFSETQ. V shed 7 bases and J 2 bases; nucleotides not matched to a gene: 8. The CDR3 DNA sequence: TGCGCCAGCGGAACCGGGACTATACAAGAGACCCAGTACTTC. Its translation: CASGTGTIQETQYF. The complete variable domain, with remaining parts taken from reference TRBV5-1 and TRBJ2-5, reads KAGVTQTPRYLIKTRGQQVTLSCSPISGHRSVSWYQQTPGQGLQFLFEYFSETQRNKGNFPGRFSGRQFSNSRSEMNVSTLELGDSALYLCASGTGTIQETQYFGPGTRLLVL.

The chain has TRBV18 and TRBJ2-6; D gene unclear. This CDR3 has 15 amino acids. The germline V gene encodes CDR1 KGHSH and CDR2 LQKENI. Trimming shortened V by 3 bases and J by 3 bases, and 9 bases separated the two germline ends. The CDR3 here is CASSPSLGGANVLTF. CDR3 DNA: TGTGCCAGCTCACCGTCTCTGGGTGGGGCCAACGTCCTGACTTTC.

This clonotype came up many times. The V call is TRBV5-1, the J call TRBJ2-3, with D unclear. The CDR3 has 13 residues. Germline CDR1 SGHRS, CDR2 YFSETQ. V lost 3 bases and J 6 bases, leaving 11 bases between the germline ends. CDR3 protein: CASSSNAQDTQYF. The CDR3 DNA reads as TGCGCCAGCAGCTCCAACGCTCAGGATACGCAGTATTTT.

The chain is built from TRBV11-2 and TRBJ2-3; 12 nucleotides agree with TRBD2. The V and J ends lost 4 bases and 11 bases, in that order; junction bases with no gene match: 10. The CDR3 totals 15 residues. Germline V gives CDR1 SGHAT, CDR2 FQNNGV. Here the CDR3 reads CASSSFLAGGHKQYF. In DNA form, the CDR3 reads TGTGCCAGCAGCTCCTTTCTAGCGGGGGGGCATAAGCAGTATTTT.

The gene calls are TRBV10-3 and TRBJ1-1; 7 bases are a match to TRBD1. Trimming at V came to 6 bases and at J to 3 bases, leaving 7 bases not matched to a gene. This CDR3 comprises 14 residues. CDR1 is ENHRY, CDR2 SYGVKD, per germline. The CDR3 sequence is CAIRQGLGDTEAFF. The CDR3 DNA is TGTGCCATCAGACAGGGGTTGGGTGACACTGAAGCTTTCTTT.

This sequence joins TRBV5-1 and TRBJ1-1; perhaps TRBD1 as D (6 bases). CDR1 SGHRS and CDR2 YFSETQ come from the germline V gene. The CDR3 runs 14 residues. With 2 bases removed from V and 4 bases from J, the gap between germline ends came to 12 bases. Here the CDR3 reads CASSLRGLGTEAFF. The CDR3 coding sequence is TGCGCCAGCAGCTTACGGGGGCTAGGCACTGAAGCTTTCTTT.

This clonotype appeared a few times. This sequence joins TRBV18 and TRBJ2-1; 7 bases map to TRBD1. V lost 3 bases to trimming and J lost 2 bases; unmatched junction nucleotides: 4. Germline V gives CDR1 KGHSH, CDR2 LQKENI. The CDR3 spans 15 residues. Here the CDR3 reads CASSPTDRTYNEQFF. CDR3 sequence (DNA): TGTGCCAGCTCACCCACGGACAGGACCTACAATGAGCAGTTCTTC.

Only a few counts were recorded for this clonotype. The gene calls are TRBV5-1 and TRBJ1-6; D might be TRBD1 (5 bases). Germline V lookup: CDR1 SGHRS, CDR2 YFSETQ. V was pared by 7 bases and J by 2 bases, with 19 bases between. CDR3 length equals 17 residues. CDR3 DNA sequence: TGCGCCAGCGCGGGGGGGACCGGGGAAGCCTATAATTCACCCCTCCACTTT. Protein product: CASAGGTGEAYNSPLHF.

This sequence joins TRBV18 and TRBJ1-6; possible D gene TRBD1, 5 bases. The CDR3 has 16 residues. The germline V and J ends were trimmed by 2 bases and 2 bases, with 10 bases remaining between them. Germline CDR1 is KGHSH and CDR2 is LQKENI. CDR3 region: CASSPEGGAYNSPLHF. DNA of the CDR3: TGTGCCAGCTCACCAGAGGGAGGGGCCTATAATTCACCCCTCCACTTT.

This clonotype was counted between two and nine times. The rearrangement uses TRBV15 and TRBJ1-1, with D possibly matching TRBD1 (5 bases). Germline V gives CDR1 LNHNV, CDR2 YYDKDF (reference sequence). CDR3 size: 15 residues. V lost 4 bases and J lost 2, with 14 bases in between. In DNA form, the CDR3 reads TGTGCCACCAGCACATCAAGACAGAGCAACACTGAAGCTTTCTTT. Amino acids: CATSTSRQSNTEAFF.

This clonotype was counted between two and nine times. The rearrangement links TRBV7-8 to TRBJ1-5; TRBD1 matches at 8 bases. The V segment lost 1 base and the J segment 7 bases; nucleotides outside the gene matches: 12. The CDR3 covers 17 residues. Germline CDR1 is SGHVS and CDR2 is FQNEAQ. The CDR3 DNA reads as TGTGCCAGCAGCTTAGAGTCCCGACAGGGGATTGGCCAGCCCCAGCATTTT. This codes for CASSLESRQGIGQPQHF.

The chain couples TRBV6-5 to TRBJ2-7, with D perhaps TRBD1 or TRBD2 (5 bases each). The CDR3 is 14 residues long. Germline V lookup: CDR1 MNHEY, CDR2 SVGAGI. V was trimmed by 5 bases and J by 9 bases, leaving 20 bases between them. Here the CDR3 reads CASSRDARSLGQYV. The CDR3 bases are TGTGCCAGCAGTCGGGACGCGCGGAGTCTGGGGCAGTACGTC.

CDR3 bases: TGTGCCAGCAGCTCCGTTCGGGGGACCAACACCGGGGAGCTGTTTTTT. It codes for CASSSVRGTNTGELFF. The chain uses TRBV7-9 and TRBJ2-2; a possible D gene is TRBD2 (6 bases). The V gene lost 4 bases and the J gene lost 2 bases, with 14 bases spanning the gap. CDR1 and CDR2 (germline): SEHNR, FQNEAQ (reference sequence). The length of the CDR3 is 16 residues.

V usage is TRBV12-3 or TRBV12-4 and J usage is TRBJ1-5; D perhaps matches TRBD1 (6 bases). CDR3 length: 15 residues. V lost 4 bases, J lost 7 bases, and 17 bases lay in between. This CDR3 is CASSSWNRERQPQHF. The CDR3 region has the DNA TGTGCCAGCAGTTCGTGGAACAGGGAACGGCAGCCCCAGCATTTT.

The V gene is TRBV7-9, the J gene TRBJ2-3; D remains unclear. The CDR3 has 13 residues. Germline-derived CDR1 and CDR2 are SEHNR and FQNEAQ (reference sequence). V was trimmed by 6 bases and J by 2 bases, leaving 9 bases between them. The CDR3 here is CASRDGPTDTQYF. CDR3 nucleotide sequence: TGTGCCAGCAGGGACGGACCCACAGATACGCAGTATTTT.

This clonotype has just a few counts. This chain uses TRBV6-6 with TRBJ2-5; a possible D gene is TRBD2 (5 bases). With 5 bases removed from V and 5 bases from J, the gap between germline ends came to 15 bases. The germline gives CDR1 MNHNY, CDR2 SVGAGI (reference sequence). This CDR3 comprises 14 residues. The CDR3 spells CASSPPGSRETQYF. The CDR3, as DNA: TGTGCCAGCAGTCCACCGGGAAGTCGGGAGACCCAGTACTTC.

V is TRBV29-1 and J is TRBJ2-5; D gene uncertain. V was cut by 3 bases and J by 3 bases, with 11 bases left in between. Germline V gene lookup returns CDR1 SQVTM and CDR2 ANQGSEA. This CDR3 contains 13 residues. CDR3 DNA sequence: TGCAGCGTTGAGCCGACGGAAGAAGAGACCCAGTACTTC. This codes for CSVEPTEEETQYF.

There are many counts of this clonotype. This sequence joins TRBV6-2 or TRBV6-3 and TRBJ1-1; no definite D call. Germline V gene data show CDR1 as MNHEY and CDR2 as SVGEGT. This CDR3 is built from 14 residues. The V gene lost 2 bases and the J gene lost 10 bases, with 17 bases spanning the gap. The DNA for the CDR3 is TGTGCCAGCAGTTACAGAAGCGCGCGAACCACAGCTTTCTTT. This encodes CASSYRSARTTAFF.

The chain employs TRBV12-3 or TRBV12-4 and TRBJ2-5, with unresolved D. Trimming removed 7 bases at V and 5 bases at J, with 23 bases between. The CDR3 is 16 residues long. CDR3 amino acids: CASKAPSTYSEETQYF. The CDR3 region has the DNA TGTGCCAGCAAAGCACCATCGACGTATTCAGAGGAGACCCAGTACTTC.

This clonotype came up a few times. The chain uses TRBV6-2 or TRBV6-3 and TRBJ1-5; TRBD1 matches 7 bases. V lost 6 bases, J lost 5 bases, and 10 bases stayed unmatched. The CDR3 loop spans 15 amino acids. CDR1 and CDR2 from the germline V gene are MNHEY and SVGEGT. As DNA, the CDR3 is TGTGCCAGCAGAAAGGGGACAGTCTCCTATCAGCCCCAGCATTTT. Protein: CASRKGTVSYQPQHF.

V and J are TRBV7-9 and TRBJ2-5, with 13 bases aligning to TRBD2. V shed 5 bases and J 5 bases; nucleotides not matched to a gene: 8. Germline-derived CDR1 and CDR2 are SEHNR and FQNEAQ (reference sequence). The CDR3 loop spans 16 amino acids. This CDR3 is CASSPLGLAGRETQYF. The CDR3 nucleotides read TGTGCCAGCAGCCCCCTGGGACTAGCGGGGCGTGAGACCCAGTACTTC.

This clonotype was observed at least ten times. The chain joins TRBV7-8 to TRBJ2-3; perhaps D is TRBD1 or TRBD2 (5 bases each). V was trimmed by 5 bases and J by 2 bases, leaving 17 bases between them. CDR3 length: 16 amino acids. Per the germline V gene, CDR1 is SGHVS and CDR2 is FQNEAQ. CDR3 DNA: TGTGCCAGCAGCCCCAGGGCGGGCAGGCCCACAGATACGCAGTATTTT. The encoded protein is CASSPRAGRPTDTQYF.

The chain combines TRBV20-1 with TRBJ1-2; maybe TRBD1 (5 bases). The CDR3 is 15 amino acids. V lost 3 bases, J lost 4 bases, and 18 bases lay in between. The V gene's germline CDR1 is DFQATT and CDR2 SNEGSKA (reference sequence). The CDR3 region is CSARVSGRVTYGYTF. CDR3 sequence (DNA): TGCAGTGCTAGGGTTAGCGGCAGGGTCACCTATGGCTACACCTTC.

This clonotype was seen more than once but under ten times. The chain uses TRBV5-4 and TRBJ2-5; 8 bases agree with TRBD2. V lost 3 bases and J lost 5; bases outside the gene matches: 18. Germline CDR1 is SGHNT and CDR2 is YYREEE (reference sequence). The CDR3 is made up of 18 amino acids. The CDR3 DNA reads TGTGCCAGCAGCTGGGGGTTTAGGGGCGGGGGGAATTCGGAGACCCAGTACTTC. Its translation is CASSWGFRGGGNSETQYF.